This TCR beta chain was observed in a study of regulatory T cells in long-lasting Graves disease. Study details: By definition, persistent Graves' disease involved antithyroid drugs for over 5 years alongside positive TSH receptor antibodies.

This clonotype was recorded a few times. The antigen is unknown. To make TCR beta libraries, researchers used iRepertoire HTBI primers and Arm-PCR of CDR3 regions. Per the study methods: From all samples, identification returned approximately 15 TRBJ and approximately 63 TRBV segments. In TCRdb, the multiplex PCR reads were re-called with MiXCR into one record per CDR3 protein. The authors' filters were not applied to this entry. The sample contains 650,000 to 700,000 distinct CDR3 sequences, 30% of which appear only once. The study's findings and limits: Persistent disease favored TRBV28, TRBJ1-2 and TRBJ2-5.

Time point denoted: persistent/refractory GD, antithyroid drugs over 5 years with positive TRAb. From PBMCs, RNA was extracted and then used to make the TCR library. V was trimmed by 2 bases and J by 0 bases, leaving 13 bases between them. The CDR3 spans 16 residues. Germline loops: CDR1 SGHAT, CDR2 FQNNGV. The sequence came from a female donor with Graves disease. The source was peripheral blood mononuclear cells (PBMCs), collected when the disease was refractory, from a patient treated with antithyroid drugs. The chain links TRBV11-2 to TRBJ1-1; weak D call: TRBD1 (5 bases). As DNA, the CDR3 is TGTGCCAGCAGCTTAAAGACAGTCAGTATGAACACTGAAGCTTTCTTT. Translated, it gives CASSLKTVSMNTEAFF.